This T cell receptor beta chain derives from a study of CD8 T cells in ankylosing spondylitis. Overall study findings and caveats: In ankylosing spondylitis blood, a motif of seven to nine highly homologous TCR beta variants appeared characteristic.

On this clonotype: The antigen is unknown.

Scientists made TCR beta libraries using quantitative 5'-RACE with molecular barcodes. TCRdb passed the 5' RACE reads through MiXCR, listing each CDR3 protein once. The table has around 890,000 distinct CDR3 sequences, 12% seen once. V was pared by 1 base and J by 1 base, with 9 bases between. Germline CDR1 and CDR2: SGHDT and YYEEEE. The CDR3 spans 14 residues. Source material: blood, either unsorted or a sorted T cell fraction (not recorded which). V and J are TRBV5-6 and TRBJ2-7; D perhaps matches TRBD2 (6 bases). This sequence was found in a male donor with ankylosing spondylitis. The CDR3 protein is CASSLMEGSYEQYF. CDR3 in DNA: TGTGCCAGCAGCTTGATGGAGGGGTCCTACGAGCAGTACTTC.